This TCR beta chain was captured in a study of regulatory T cells in long-lasting Graves disease. The time point here: persistent/refractory GD, antithyroid drugs over 5 years with positive TRAb. From PBMCs, RNA was extracted and then used to make the TCR library. This clonotype was counted ten times or more. The germline V and J ends were trimmed by 11 bases and 7 bases, with 18 bases remaining between them. There are 13 residues in the CDR3. Germline CDR1 and CDR2: MDHEN and SYDVKM. For TCR beta, libraries came from iRepertoire HTBI primers and Arm-PCR of CDR3 regions. A single record per CDR3 protein comes from TCRdb applying MiXCR to the multiplex PCR reads. The top ten hold roughly 13% of the sample, which has roughly 450,000 distinct CDR3 sequences, roughly 22% seen once.

This sequence originates from a female donor with Graves disease. V gene TRBV28 combines with J gene TRBJ1-5; maybe TRBD1 (6 bases). Sequencing was performed on peripheral blood mononuclear cells (PBMCs), taken when the disease was refractory, from a patient treated with antithyroid drugs. The CDR3 DNA is TGTGCCGGGGGGGGGGCGTCGAGGCAGCCCCAGCATTTT. Translation: CAGGGASRQPQHF.